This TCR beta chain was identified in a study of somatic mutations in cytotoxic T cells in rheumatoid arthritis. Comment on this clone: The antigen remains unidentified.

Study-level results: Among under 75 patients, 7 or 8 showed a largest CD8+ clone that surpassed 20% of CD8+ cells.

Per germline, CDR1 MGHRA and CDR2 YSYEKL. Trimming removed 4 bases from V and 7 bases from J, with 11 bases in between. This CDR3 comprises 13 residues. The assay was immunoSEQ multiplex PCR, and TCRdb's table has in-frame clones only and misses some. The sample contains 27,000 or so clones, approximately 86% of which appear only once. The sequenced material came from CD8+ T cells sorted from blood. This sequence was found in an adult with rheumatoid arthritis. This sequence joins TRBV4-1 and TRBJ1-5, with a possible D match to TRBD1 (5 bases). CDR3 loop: CASSRGGGQPQHF. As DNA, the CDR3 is TGCGCCAGCAGCCGGGGCGGTGGCCAGCCCCAGCATTTT.